These 4 T cell receptor beta chains were all obtained from the same sample, sequenced in a study of control samples from healthy donors and cancer patients. Produced via immunoSEQ multiplex PCR; TCRdb's table is partial and in-frame only. The sample consists of more than 100,000 clones, approximately 90% of them appearing once. Sequenced material: PBMCs. The source of these receptors is a man aged 55-75 years with lung cancer.

The V and J genes are TRBV7-2 and TRBJ1-2; 9 bases line up with TRBD1. V trimming: 4 bases; J trimming: 8 bases; junction bases outside the gene matches: 11. Germline CDR1 reads SGHTA; CDR2 reads FQGNSA. The CDR3 is 15 amino acids. CDR3 bases: TGTGCCAGCAGCTACGACAGGGGGAGTAGGTCGGGCTACACCTTC. Its protein product is CASSYDRGSRSGYTF.

V is TRBV12-3 or TRBV12-4 and J is TRBJ2-5; TRBD1 matches 7 bases. The CDR3 sequence is 13 residues long. Trimming removed 6 bases from V and 3 bases from J; junction bases left unmatched: 4. The CDR3 coding sequence is TGTGCCAGCAGCCACGGGACAGAAGAGACCCAGTACTTC. Protein product: CASSHGTEETQYF.

The V call is TRBV7-3, the J call TRBJ2-3; D gene ambiguous. With 4 bases removed from V and 1 base from J, the gap between germline ends came to 6 bases. This CDR3 region has 13 residues. CDR1 and CDR2 from the germline V gene are SGHTA and FQGTGA. CDR3 bases: TGTGCCAGCAGCTCGGACGGCACAGATACGCAGTATTTT. Encoded protein: CASSSDGTDTQYF. The whole variable domain, remainder taken from reference TRBV7-3 and TRBJ2-3, is GAGVSQTPSNKVTEKGKYVELRCDPISGHTALYWYRQSLGQGPEFLIYFQGTGAADDSGLPNDRFFAVRPEGSVSTLKIQRTERGDSAVYLCASSSDGTDTQYFGPGTRLTVL.

The gene calls are TRBV7-2 and TRBJ2-7; TRBD1 aligns across 10 bases. Losses at the gene ends were 8 bases for V and 3 bases for J; bases not matched to a gene: 7. CDR3 size: 14 residues. Germline V gene sequence: CDR1 SGHTA, CDR2 FQGNSA. The chain's CDR3 is CASQARTGGYEQYV. CDR3 DNA: TGTGCCAGCCAGGCAAGGACAGGGGGCTACGAGCAGTACGTC.